Shown below are 10 T cell receptor beta chains from a single sample sequenced in a study of post-analysis software for immune sequencing data. Antigen specificity for these receptors is unknown. Unique molecular identifiers had been added to the TCR beta cDNA libraries. TCRdb re-called the PCR reads with MiXCR, one entry per CDR3 protein. The repertoire holds about 770,000 distinct CDR3 sequences, with about 45% as singletons. The study's findings and limits: Four or five TRBV segments, TRBV5-6, TRBV5-1 and TRBV20-1 among them, were found more frequent in patients than controls.

The sample was blood. These TCRs come from a girl aged 5 to 17 with multiple sclerosis.

This chain connects TRBV12-3 or TRBV12-4 to TRBJ1-5; 7 bases match TRBD1. The CDR3 is made up of 19 amino acids. V gave up 8 bases and J gave up 9 bases; unmatched junction bases: 28. The CDR3 bases are TGTGCCAGCGATCCCGGCGTGAGACAGGGAAGAGCCGAGGATCGGCCCCAGCATTTT. Amino acids: CASDPGVRQGRAEDRPQHF.

The V call is TRBV10-3, the J call TRBJ2-1; 8 bases are shared with TRBD1. The CDR3 sequence is 15 residues long. The V gene end was trimmed by 10 bases and the J gene end by 6 bases; junction bases not matched to a gene: 14. Germline V gene lookup returns CDR1 ENHRY and CDR2 SYGVKD. This chain's CDR3 is CATLEPGQVFNEQFF. CDR3 bases: TGTGCCACCTTAGAGCCGGGACAGGTATTCAATGAGCAGTTCTTC.

The chain carries TRBV7-2 and TRBJ2-4, with 13 positions matching TRBD2. The CDR3 is 18 residues long. Germline CDR1 is SGHTA and CDR2 is FQGNSA. The V and J ends lost 2 bases and 3 bases, in that order; junction bases with no gene match: 7. CDR3 sequence reads: CASSLPGLAGESKNIQYF. The CDR3 coding sequence is TGTGCCAGCAGCTTACCAGGACTAGCGGGAGAGAGCAAAAACATTCAGTACTTC.

At least ten counts were recorded for this clonotype. The J gene is TRBJ2-5, the V gene TRBV20-1, with 8 bases aligning to TRBD2. The CDR3 runs 14 residues. V lost 4 bases to trimming and J lost 2 bases; unmatched junction nucleotides: 6. Germline V gene data show CDR1 as DFQATT and CDR2 as SNEGSKA (reference sequence). The CDR3 DNA is TGCAGTGCTATCATCCTAGCGGGTCAAGAGACCCAGTACTTC. It is translated as CSAIILAGQETQYF.

This chain connects TRBV14 to TRBJ2-1; 10 nucleotides agree with TRBD2. Germline trimming cut 6 bases from V and 3 bases from J; bases unmatched to any gene: 8. Germline V lookup: CDR1 SGHDN, CDR2 FVKESK. This CDR3 is 16 amino acids long. CDR3 nucleotides: TGTGCCAGCAGTTCACAGGGACTAGCGTTCTACAATGAGCAGTTCTTC. Encoded protein: CASSSQGLAFYNEQFF.

Note on this clonotype: One junction end does not reproduce the germline sequence, and a read error may be involved. This chain joins TRBV11-3 and TRBJ1-5; the D is unclear. The germline V gene has CDR1 SGHNT and CDR2 YENEEA. The CDR3 has 13 amino acids. The CDR3 nucleotides are TGTGCCAGCAGCTTAGATAGCGATCAGCCCCAGCATTTT. Protein: CASSLDSDQPQHF.

This chain links TRBV11-2 with TRBJ1-6, with 11 nucleotides matching TRBD1. CDR3 length: 20 amino acids. CDR1 SGHAT and CDR2 FQNNGV come from the germline V gene. The V gene end was trimmed by 2 bases and the J gene end by 7 bases; junction bases not matched to a gene: 16. The CDR3: CASSLRRTGGPNGRNSPLHF. The CDR3 coding sequence is TGTGCCAGCAGCTTAAGGCGGACAGGGGGCCCAAATGGTCGGAATTCACCCCTCCACTTT.

CDR3 loop: CATSDTRTGSEKLFF. CDR3 sequence (DNA): TGTGCCACCAGTGATACACGGACAGGAAGCGAAAAACTGTTTTTT. The chain joins TRBV24-1 to TRBJ1-4; 7 bases map to TRBD1. Looked up from germline, CDR1 is KGHDR and CDR2 is SFDVKD. Trimming took 3 bases from V and 8 from J; bases not matched to a gene: 8. The CDR3 consists of 15 residues.

The chain is built from TRBV20-1 and TRBJ2-7; 13 bases agree with TRBD2. The germline V gene encodes CDR1 DFQATT and CDR2 SNEGSKA (reference sequence). The J segment lost 0 bases and the V segment lost 5 bases, leaving 7 bases of the junction unmatched. The CDR3 covers 16 residues. The CDR3 sequence: CSADGLAGANSYEQYF. The CDR3 nucleotides are TGCAGTGCTGACGGACTAGCGGGGGCCAACTCCTACGAGCAGTACTTC.

The chain combines TRBV6-5 with TRBJ1-5, with TRBD1 matching over 8 bases. The CDR3 extends over 15 amino acids. Per germline, CDR1 MNHEY and CDR2 SVGAGI. Trimming cost V 5 bases and J 5 bases; bases outside gene matches: 8. The CDR3: CASSLRGQADQPQHF. The CDR3 DNA follows: TGTGCCAGCAGTCTACGGGGACAGGCGGATCAGCCCCAGCATTTT.